This is a list of T cell receptor beta chains from one sample in a study of cytomegalovirus exposure and HLA in healthy donors. Sequenced by immunoSEQ multiplex PCR; TCRdb stores in-frame clones only, minus some. The table records approximately 150,000 clones, 72% of them present only once. The sequencing input was PBMCs. The origin of the receptors is a man between 35 and 55 years old in good health and CMV-seronegative. Both conserved end residues are part of each CDR3. D genes are given only for firm matches. Size tells how often a clone was seen (once, few, many) or the class of an expanded clone, and some rows leave it out.

CDR3 DNA,CDR3 protein,clone size,D gene,V gene,J gene
TGCGCCAGCAGCCAAGAAGGCGGGGGTGGAATTACCGGGGAGCTGTTTTTT,CASSQEGGGGITGELFF,-,TRBD2,TRBV4-1,TRBJ2-2
TGCGCCAGCAGGCCCGGGACAGCTCTTCGAAACTATGGCTACACCTTC,CASRPGTALRNYGYTF,-,TRBD1,TRBV5-1,TRBJ1-2
TGTGCCAGCGAGGGACAGGGGGCGGGCTATGGCTACACCTTC,CASEGQGAGYGYTF,-,TRBD1,TRBV2,TRBJ1-2
TGTGCCAGCAGTCTCGGGACAGGCTCTGGAAACACCATATATTTT,CASSLGTGSGNTIYF,-,TRBD1,TRBV7-7,TRBJ1-3
TGTGCCAGCAGATCATGGGGCAGGGGAGATGAAGCTTTCTTT,CASRSWGRGDEAFF,few,-,TRBV5-6,TRBJ1-1
TGTGCCAGCAGTTACTCAGGACAGGGTAGGACCGGGGAGCTGTTTTTT,CASSYSGQGRTGELFF,-,TRBD1,TRBV6-5,TRBJ2-2
TGTGCCAGCAGGTCCCGGTTAGGCAGGGTCTCATACGAGCAGTACTTC,CASRSRLGRVSYEQYF,once,-,TRBV28,TRBJ2-7
TGTGCCAGCAGCACCGGACTAGCGGTCTCCTACGAGCAGTACTTC,CASSTGLAVSYEQYF,-,TRBD2,TRBV7-8,TRBJ2-7
TGTGCCAGCAGCTTAGTACCGGGTCAGCCCCAGCATTTT,CASSLVPGQPQHF,-,-,TRBV7-6,TRBJ1-5
TGTGCCAGCTCACCAAGCGGGGAAGGCGCTGAAGCTTTCTTT,CASSPSGEGAEAFF,-,-,TRBV18,TRBJ1-1